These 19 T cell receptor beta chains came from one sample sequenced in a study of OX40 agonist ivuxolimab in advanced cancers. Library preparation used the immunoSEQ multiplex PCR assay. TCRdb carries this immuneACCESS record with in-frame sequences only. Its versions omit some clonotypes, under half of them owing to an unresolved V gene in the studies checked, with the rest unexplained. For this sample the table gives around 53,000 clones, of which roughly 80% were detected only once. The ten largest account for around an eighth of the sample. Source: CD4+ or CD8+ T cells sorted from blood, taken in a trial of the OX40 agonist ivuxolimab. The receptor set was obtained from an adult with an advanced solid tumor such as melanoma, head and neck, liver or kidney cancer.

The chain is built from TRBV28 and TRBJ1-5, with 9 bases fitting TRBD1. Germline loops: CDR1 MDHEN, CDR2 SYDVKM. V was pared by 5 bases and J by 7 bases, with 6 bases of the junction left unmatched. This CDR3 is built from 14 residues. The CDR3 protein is CASSPGTGRQPQHF. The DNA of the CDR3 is TGTGCCAGCAGTCCCGGGACAGGGAGGCAGCCCCAGCATTTT.

Here the CDR3 reads CASRENDGYTF. The CDR3 DNA sequence: TGTGCCAGCAGGGAGAATGATGGCTACACCTTC. This chain uses TRBV6-5 with TRBJ1-2; no clear D gene. This CDR3 has 11 residues. Germline-derived CDR1 and CDR2 are MNHEY and SVGAGI. With 6 bases removed from V and 6 bases from J, the gap between germline ends came to 8 bases.

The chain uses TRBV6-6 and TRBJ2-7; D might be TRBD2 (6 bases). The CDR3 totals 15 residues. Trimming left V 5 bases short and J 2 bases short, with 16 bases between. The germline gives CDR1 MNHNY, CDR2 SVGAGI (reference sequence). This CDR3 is CASSPRGLKTYEQYF. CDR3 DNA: TGTGCCAGCAGTCCCCGGGGACTTAAGACCTACGAGCAGTACTTC.

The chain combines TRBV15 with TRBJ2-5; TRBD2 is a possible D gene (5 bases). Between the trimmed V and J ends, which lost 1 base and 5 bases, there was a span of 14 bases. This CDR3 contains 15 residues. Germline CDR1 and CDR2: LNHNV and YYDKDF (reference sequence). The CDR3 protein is CATSRGPGFQETQYF. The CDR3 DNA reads TGTGCCACCAGCAGAGGGCCGGGGTTCCAGGAGACCCAGTACTTC. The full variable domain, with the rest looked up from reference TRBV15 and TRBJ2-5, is DAMVIQNPRYQVTQFGKPVTLSCSQTLNHNVMYWYQQKSSQAPKLLFHYYDKDFNNEADTPDNFQSRRPNTSFCFLDIRSPGLGDTAMYLCATSRGPGFQETQYFGPGTRLLVL.

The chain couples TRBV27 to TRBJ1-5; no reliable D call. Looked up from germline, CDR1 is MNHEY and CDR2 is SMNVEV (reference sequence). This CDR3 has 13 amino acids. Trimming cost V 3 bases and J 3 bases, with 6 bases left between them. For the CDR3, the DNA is TGTGCCAGCAGTTTGGTGGTCAATCAGCCCCAGCATTTT. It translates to CASSLVVNQPQHF.

The CDR3 nucleotides are TGTGCCAGTAGTATGGGTCACCATGGCGCTGAAGCTTTCTTT. Translated: CASSMGHHGAEAFF. This chain joins TRBV19 and TRBJ1-1; no firm D call. Between the trimmed V and J ends, which lost 3 bases and 6 bases, there was a span of 14 bases. The length of the CDR3 is 14 residues. Looked up from germline, CDR1 is LNHDA and CDR2 is SQIVND (reference sequence). The full variable domain, with the rest looked up from reference TRBV19 and TRBJ1-1, is DGGITQSPKYLFRKEGQNVTLSCEQNLNHDAMYWYRQDPGQGLRLIYYSQIVNDFQKGDIAEGYSVSREKKESFPLTVTSAQKNPTAFYLCASSMGHHGAEAFFGQGTRLTVV.

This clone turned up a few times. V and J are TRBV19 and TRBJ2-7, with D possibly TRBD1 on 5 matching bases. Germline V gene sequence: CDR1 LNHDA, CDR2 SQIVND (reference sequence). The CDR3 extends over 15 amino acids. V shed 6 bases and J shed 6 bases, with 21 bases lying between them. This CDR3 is CASSREWGVSSEQYF. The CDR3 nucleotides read TGTGCCAGTAGCCGCGAATGGGGCGTGAGCTCCGAGCAGTACTTC.

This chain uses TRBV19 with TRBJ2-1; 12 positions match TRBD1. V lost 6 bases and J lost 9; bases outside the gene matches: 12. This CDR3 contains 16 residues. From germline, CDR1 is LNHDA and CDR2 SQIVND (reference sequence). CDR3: CASSKGWDRGRGEQFF. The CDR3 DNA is TGTGCCAGTAGCAAAGGTTGGGACAGGGGGCGCGGTGAGCAGTTCTTC.

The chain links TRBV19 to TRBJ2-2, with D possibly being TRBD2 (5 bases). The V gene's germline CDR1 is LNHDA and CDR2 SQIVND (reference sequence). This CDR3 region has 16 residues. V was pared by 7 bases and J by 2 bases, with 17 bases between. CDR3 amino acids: CASNGGLGINTGELFF. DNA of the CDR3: TGTGCCAGTAACGGCGGGCTGGGGATTAACACCGGGGAGCTGTTTTTT.

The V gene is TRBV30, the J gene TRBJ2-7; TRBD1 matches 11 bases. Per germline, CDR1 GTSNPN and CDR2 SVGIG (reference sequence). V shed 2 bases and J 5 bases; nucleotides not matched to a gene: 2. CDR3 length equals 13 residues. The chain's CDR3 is CAWSRTGGHEQYF. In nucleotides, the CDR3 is TGTGCCTGGAGTCGGACAGGGGGCCACGAGCAGTACTTC.

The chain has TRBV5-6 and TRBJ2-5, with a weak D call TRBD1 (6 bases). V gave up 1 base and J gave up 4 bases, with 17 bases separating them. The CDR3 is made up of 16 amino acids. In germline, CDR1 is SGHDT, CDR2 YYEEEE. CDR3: CASSLFGGQSRETQYF. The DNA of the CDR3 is TGTGCCAGCAGCTTGTTTGGAGGACAGAGTAGAGAGACCCAGTACTTC.

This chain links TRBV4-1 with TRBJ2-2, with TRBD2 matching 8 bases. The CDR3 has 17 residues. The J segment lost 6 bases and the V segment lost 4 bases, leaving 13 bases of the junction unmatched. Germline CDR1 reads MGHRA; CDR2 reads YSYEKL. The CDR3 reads CASSRIAGTYSPGELFF. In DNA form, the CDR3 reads TGCGCCAGCAGCCGTATAGCGGGAACGTATTCACCCGGGGAGCTGTTTTTT.

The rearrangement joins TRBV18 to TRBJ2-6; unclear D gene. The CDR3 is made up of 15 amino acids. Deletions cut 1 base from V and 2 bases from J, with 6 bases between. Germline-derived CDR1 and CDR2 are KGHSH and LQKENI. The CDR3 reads CASSPQAAGANVLTF. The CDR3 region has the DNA TGTGCCAGCTCACCACAAGCAGCTGGGGCCAACGTCCTGACTTTC.

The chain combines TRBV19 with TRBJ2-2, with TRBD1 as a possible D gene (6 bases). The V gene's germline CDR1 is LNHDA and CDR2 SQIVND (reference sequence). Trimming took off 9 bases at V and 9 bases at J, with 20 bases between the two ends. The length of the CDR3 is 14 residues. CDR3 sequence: CASGNRVPPRELFF. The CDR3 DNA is TGTGCCAGCGGAAACAGGGTACCTCCACGGGAGCTGTTTTTT.

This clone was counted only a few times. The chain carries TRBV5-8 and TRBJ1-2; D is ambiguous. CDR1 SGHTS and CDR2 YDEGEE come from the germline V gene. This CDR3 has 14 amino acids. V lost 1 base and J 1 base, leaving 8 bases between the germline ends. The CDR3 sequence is CASSLQLFNYGYTF. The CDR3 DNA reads TGTGCCAGCAGCTTGCAATTGTTTAACTATGGCTACACCTTC.

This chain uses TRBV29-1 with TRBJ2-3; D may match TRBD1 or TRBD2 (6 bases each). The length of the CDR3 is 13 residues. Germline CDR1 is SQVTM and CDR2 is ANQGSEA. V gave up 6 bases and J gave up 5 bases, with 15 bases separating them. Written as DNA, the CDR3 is TGCAGCGTCAGTGGGGGGCAGGGAGATACGCAGTATTTT. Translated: CSVSGGQGDTQYF.

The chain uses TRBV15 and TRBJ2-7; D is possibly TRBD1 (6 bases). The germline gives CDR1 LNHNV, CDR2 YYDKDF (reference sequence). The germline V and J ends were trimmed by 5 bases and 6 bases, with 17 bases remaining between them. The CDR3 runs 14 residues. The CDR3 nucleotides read TGTGCCACCAGCCGAGGGGGAAGCCGGACCGAGCAGTACTTC. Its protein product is CATSRGGSRTEQYF.

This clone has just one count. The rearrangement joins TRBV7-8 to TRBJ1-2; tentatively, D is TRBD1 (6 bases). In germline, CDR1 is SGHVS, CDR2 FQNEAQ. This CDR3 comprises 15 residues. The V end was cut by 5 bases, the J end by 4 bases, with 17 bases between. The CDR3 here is CASSPLRGGFYGYTF. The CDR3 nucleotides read TGTGCCAGCAGCCCTCTACGGGGGGGCTTCTATGGCTACACCTTC.

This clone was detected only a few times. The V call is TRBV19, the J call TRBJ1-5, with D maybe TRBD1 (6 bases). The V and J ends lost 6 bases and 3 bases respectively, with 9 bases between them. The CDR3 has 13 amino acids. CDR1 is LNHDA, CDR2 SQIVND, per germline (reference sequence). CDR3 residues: CASRDRDNQPQHF. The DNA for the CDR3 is TGTGCCAGTAGGGACAGAGACAATCAGCCCCAGCATTTT.